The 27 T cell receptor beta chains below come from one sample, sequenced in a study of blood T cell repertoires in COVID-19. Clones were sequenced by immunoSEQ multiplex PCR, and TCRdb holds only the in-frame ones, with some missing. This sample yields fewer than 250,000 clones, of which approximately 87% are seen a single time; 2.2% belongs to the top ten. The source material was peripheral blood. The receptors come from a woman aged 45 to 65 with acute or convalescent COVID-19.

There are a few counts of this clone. The CDR3 DNA sequence: TGTGCCACCAGCAGAGATCGGCTAGCGGGTAATGAGCAGTTCTTC. Residues: CATSRDRLAGNEQFF. This chain connects TRBV15 to TRBJ2-1; 8 nucleotides match TRBD2. Germline V lookup: CDR1 LNHNV, CDR2 YYDKDF (reference sequence). The CDR3 is 15 residues long. Trimming at V came to 0 bases and at J to 7 bases, leaving 5 bases not matched to a gene.

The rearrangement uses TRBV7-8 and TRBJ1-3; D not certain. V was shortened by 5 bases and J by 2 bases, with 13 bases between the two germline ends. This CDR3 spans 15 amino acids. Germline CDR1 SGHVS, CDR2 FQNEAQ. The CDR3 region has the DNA TGTGCCAGCAGCCTCGAGGTTAAGACTGGAAACACCATATATTTT. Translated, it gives CASSLEVKTGNTIYF.

Here the CDR3 DNA reads TGTGCCAGCAGCCATTGGACTAGCGGGAATGAGCAGTTCTTC. Translation: CASSHWTSGNEQFF. The rearrangement joins TRBV14 to TRBJ2-1; 11 positions match TRBD2. This CDR3 comprises 14 residues. V was pared by 3 bases and J by 7 bases, with 2 bases of the junction left unmatched. Germline V gene lookup returns CDR1 SGHDN and CDR2 FVKESK.

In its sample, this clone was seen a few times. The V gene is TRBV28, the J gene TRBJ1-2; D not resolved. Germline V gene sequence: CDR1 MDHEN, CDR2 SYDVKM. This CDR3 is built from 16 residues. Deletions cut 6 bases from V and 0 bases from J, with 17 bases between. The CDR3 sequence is CASSPVGSLANYGYTF. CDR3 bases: TGTGCCAGCAGCCCAGTCGGGTCCCTAGCTAACTATGGCTACACCTTC.

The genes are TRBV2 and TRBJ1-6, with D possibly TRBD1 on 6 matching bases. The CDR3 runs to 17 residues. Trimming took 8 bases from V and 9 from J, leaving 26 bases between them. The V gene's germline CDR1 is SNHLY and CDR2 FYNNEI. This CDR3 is CASASDLYREIGSPLHF. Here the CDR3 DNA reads TGTGCCAGCGCGTCCGATCTGTACAGGGAGATTGGTTCACCCCTCCACTTT.

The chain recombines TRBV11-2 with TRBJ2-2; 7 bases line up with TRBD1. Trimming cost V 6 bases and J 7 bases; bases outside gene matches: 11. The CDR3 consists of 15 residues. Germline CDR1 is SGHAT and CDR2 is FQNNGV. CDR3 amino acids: CASSLTGELVGELFF. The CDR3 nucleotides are TGTGCCAGCAGTTTAACAGGGGAATTGGTCGGGGAGCTGTTTTTT.

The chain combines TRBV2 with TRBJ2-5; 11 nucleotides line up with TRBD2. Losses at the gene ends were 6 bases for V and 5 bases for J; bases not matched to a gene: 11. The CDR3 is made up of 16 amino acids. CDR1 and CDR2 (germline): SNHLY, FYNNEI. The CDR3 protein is CASRSSGRAYSETQYF. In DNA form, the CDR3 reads TGTGCCAGCAGGAGTAGCGGGAGGGCATACTCCGAGACCCAGTACTTC.

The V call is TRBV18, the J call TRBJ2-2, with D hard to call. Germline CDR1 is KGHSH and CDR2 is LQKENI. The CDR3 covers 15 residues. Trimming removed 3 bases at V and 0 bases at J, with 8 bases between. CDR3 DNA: TGTGCCAGCTCACCCGAGCTAACGAACACCGGGGAGCTGTTTTTT. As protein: CASSPELTNTGELFF.

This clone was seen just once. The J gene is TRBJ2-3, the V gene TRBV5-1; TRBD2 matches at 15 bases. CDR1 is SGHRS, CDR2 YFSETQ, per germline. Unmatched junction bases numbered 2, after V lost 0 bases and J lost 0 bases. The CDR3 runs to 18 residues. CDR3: CASSLGTSGGASTDTQYF. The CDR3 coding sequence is TGCGCCAGCAGCTTGGGGACTAGCGGGGGGGCTAGCACAGATACGCAGTATTTT.

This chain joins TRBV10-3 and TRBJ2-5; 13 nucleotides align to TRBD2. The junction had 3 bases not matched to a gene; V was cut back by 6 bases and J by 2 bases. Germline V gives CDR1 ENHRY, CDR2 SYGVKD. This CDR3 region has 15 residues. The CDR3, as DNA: TGTGCCATCAGCAGACTAGCGGGGGGTCAAGAGACCCAGTACTTC. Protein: CAISRLAGGQETQYF.

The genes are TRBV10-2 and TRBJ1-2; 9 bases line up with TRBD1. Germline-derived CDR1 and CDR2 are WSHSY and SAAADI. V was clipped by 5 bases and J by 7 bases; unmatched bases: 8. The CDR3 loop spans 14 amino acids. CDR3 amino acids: CASSLPGTGTGYTF. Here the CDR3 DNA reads TGCGCCAGCAGTTTACCCGGGACAGGGACTGGCTACACCTTC.

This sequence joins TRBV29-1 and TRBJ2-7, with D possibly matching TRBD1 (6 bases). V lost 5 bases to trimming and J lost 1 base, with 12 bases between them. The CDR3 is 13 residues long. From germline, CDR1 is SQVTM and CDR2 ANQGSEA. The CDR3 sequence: CSVFIQGSYEQYF. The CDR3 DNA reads TGCAGCGTTTTTATACAGGGATCCTACGAGCAGTACTTC.

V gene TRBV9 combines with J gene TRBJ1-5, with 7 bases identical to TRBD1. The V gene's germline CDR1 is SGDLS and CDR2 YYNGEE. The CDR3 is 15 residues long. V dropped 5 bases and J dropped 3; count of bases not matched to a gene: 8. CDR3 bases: TGTGCCAGCAGTTCCCGGGACAGACCCAATCAGCCCCAGCATTTT. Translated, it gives CASSSRDRPNQPQHF.

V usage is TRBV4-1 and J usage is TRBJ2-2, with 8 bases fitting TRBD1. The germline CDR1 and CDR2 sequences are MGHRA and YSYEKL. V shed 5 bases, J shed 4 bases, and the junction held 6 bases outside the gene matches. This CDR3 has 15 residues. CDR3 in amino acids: CASSVTGETTGELFF. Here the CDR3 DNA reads TGCGCCAGCAGCGTGACAGGGGAGACCACCGGGGAGCTGTTTTTT.

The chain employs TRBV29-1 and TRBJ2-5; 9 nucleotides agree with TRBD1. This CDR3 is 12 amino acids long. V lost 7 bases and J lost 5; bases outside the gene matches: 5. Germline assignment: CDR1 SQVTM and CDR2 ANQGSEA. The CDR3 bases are TGCAGCGCTAACAGGGGGCAGGAGACCCAGTACTTC. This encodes CSANRGQETQYF. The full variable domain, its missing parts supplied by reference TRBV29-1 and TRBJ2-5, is SAVISQKPSRDICQRGTSLTIQCQVDSQVTMMFWYRQQPGQSLTLIATANQGSEATYESGFVIDKFPISRPNLTFSTLTVSNMSPEDSSIYLCSANRGQETQYFGPGTRLLVL.

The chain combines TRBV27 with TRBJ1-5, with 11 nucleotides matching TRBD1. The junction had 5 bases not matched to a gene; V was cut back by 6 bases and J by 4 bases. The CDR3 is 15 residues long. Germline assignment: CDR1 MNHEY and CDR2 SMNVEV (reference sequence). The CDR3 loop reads CASRRDRGTNQPQHF. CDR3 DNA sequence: TGTGCCAGCAGACGGGACAGGGGGACTAATCAGCCCCAGCATTTT.

The chain's CDR3 is CASSVEGGPYNEQFF. Written as DNA, the CDR3 is TGTGCCAGCAGCGTAGAGGGAGGGCCCTACAATGAGCAGTTCTTC. V usage is TRBV9 and J usage is TRBJ2-1; 7 bases are shared with TRBD2. The CDR3 is 15 amino acids. CDR1 and CDR2 (germline): SGDLS, YYNGEE. With V trimmed by 0 bases and J by 2 bases, 2 bases remained unmatched.

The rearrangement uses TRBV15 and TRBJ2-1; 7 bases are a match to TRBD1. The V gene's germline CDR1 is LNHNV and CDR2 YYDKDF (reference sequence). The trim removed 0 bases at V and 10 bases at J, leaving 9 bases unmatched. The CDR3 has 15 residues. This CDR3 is CATSRDRQGGDEQFF. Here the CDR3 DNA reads TGTGCCACCAGCAGAGACCGGCAAGGGGGCGACGAGCAGTTCTTC.

CDR3 sequence reads: CASSPRDSMGYTF. DNA for the CDR3: TGTGCCAGCAGTCCGCGGGACAGTATGGGCTACACCTTC. The gene calls are TRBV27 and TRBJ1-2; 7 bases are a match to TRBD1. Germline loops: CDR1 MNHEY, CDR2 SMNVEV (reference sequence). Trimming cost V 5 bases and J 8 bases; bases outside gene matches: 8. This CDR3 has 13 residues.

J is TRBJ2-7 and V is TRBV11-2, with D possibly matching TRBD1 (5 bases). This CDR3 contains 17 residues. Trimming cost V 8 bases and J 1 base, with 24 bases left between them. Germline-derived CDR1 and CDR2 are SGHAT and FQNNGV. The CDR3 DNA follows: TGTGCCAGCCGTGCCCTAACCACAGGTGGAGTTTCCTACGAGCAGTACTTC. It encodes CASRALTTGGVSYEQYF.

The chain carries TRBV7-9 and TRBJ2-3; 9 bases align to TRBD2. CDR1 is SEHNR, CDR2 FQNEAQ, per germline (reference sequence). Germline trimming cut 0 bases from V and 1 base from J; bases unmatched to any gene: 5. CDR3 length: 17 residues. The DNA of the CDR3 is TGTGCCAGCAGCTTAGCGTCGCGGGGGGGCCGCACAGATACGCAGTATTTT. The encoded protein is CASSLASRGGRTDTQYF. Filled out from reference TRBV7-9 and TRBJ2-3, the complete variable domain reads DTGVSQNPRHKITKRGQNVTFRCDPISEHNRLYWYRQTLGQGPEFLTYFQNEAQLEKSRLLSDRFSAERPKGSFSTLEIQRTEQGDSAMYLCASSLASRGGRTDTQYFGPGTRLTVL.

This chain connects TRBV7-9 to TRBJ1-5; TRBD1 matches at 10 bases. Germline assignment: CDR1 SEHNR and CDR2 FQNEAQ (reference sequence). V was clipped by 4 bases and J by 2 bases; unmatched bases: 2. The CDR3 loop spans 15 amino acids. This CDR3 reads CASSSGQGGNQPQHF. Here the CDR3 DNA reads TGTGCCAGCAGCTCCGGACAGGGGGGCAATCAGCCCCAGCATTTT.

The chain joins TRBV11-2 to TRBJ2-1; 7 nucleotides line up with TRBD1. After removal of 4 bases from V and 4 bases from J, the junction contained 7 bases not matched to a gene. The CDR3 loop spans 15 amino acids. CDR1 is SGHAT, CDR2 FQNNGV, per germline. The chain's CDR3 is CASSSGQSRYNEQFF. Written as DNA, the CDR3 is TGTGCCAGCAGCTCGGGACAGTCGAGATACAATGAGCAGTTCTTC.

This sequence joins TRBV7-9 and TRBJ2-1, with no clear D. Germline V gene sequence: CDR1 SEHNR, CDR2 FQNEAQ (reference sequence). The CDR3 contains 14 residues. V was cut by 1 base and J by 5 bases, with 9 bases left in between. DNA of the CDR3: TGTGCCAGCAGCTTAGAGACTCACCACAATGAGCAGTTCTTC. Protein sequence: CASSLETHHNEQFF.

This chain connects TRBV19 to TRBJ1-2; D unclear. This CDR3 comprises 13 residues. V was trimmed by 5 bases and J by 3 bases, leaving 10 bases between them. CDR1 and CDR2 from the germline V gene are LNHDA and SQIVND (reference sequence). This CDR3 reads CASSVDKYYGYTF. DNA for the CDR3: TGTGCCAGTAGTGTTGACAAGTACTATGGCTACACCTTC.

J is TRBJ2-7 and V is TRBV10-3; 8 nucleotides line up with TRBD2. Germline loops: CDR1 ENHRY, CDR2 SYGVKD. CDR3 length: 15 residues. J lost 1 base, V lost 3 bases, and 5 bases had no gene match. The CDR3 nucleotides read TGTGCCATCAGTGAAGGTAGCGGGAAATCCTACGAGCAGTACTTC. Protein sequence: CAISEGSGKSYEQYF.

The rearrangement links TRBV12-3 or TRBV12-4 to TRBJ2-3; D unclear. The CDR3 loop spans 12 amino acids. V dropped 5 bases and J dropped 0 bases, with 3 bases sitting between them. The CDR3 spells CASSTSTDTQYF. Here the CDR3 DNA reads TGTGCCAGCAGTACTAGCACAGATACGCAGTATTTT.